Here is one T cell receptor (beta chain) with its context. The specificity of this receptor is unknown. The input lacks base qualities; no much larger clone sits a single base away. This sample is drawn from a study of immune evolution from preneoplasia to lung adenocarcinoma (dated by TCRdb to the early 2020s). Notes on the research overall: No AAH lesions showed HLA loss of heterozygosity, compared with roughly 7.1% of AIS, around 14% of MIA and 30% to 35% of ADC lesions. Immune contexture across lung adenocarcinoma precursors and invasive adenocarcinoma was profiled using immune gene expression, TCR sequencing and multiplex immunofluorescence. Resected precursor lesions (AAH, AIS, MIA) and invasive adenocarcinomas were compared with paired morphologically normal lung tissue. The sample size was set by how many specimens were available, not by a prior power calculation. The immune data were integrated with whole exome sequencing and methylation data obtained from the same cohort of nodules. The overall cohort was made up of around 57 patients with pulmonary nodules who had surgical resection. TCR sequencing data came from 51 patients. According to the study, 90 to 130 samples went through TCR sequencing. Class I HLA alleles were inferred from exome data with POLYSOLVER, and allele-specific HLA loss was detected with LOHHLA.

The patients had resection in Japan or China between 2014 and 2017. Two lung cancer pathologists independently reviewed H&E slides to confirm the histologic diagnosis of every case. Premalignant or tumor cells were enriched for nucleic acid extraction by macro-dissection performed after pathologic assessment. FFPE tissue was used for DNA isolation with the AllPrep DNA/RNA FFPE Kit. The V end gives up 6 bases and the J end 3 bases, leaving 6 bases in the junction not matched to a gene. From the cysteine through the phenylalanine, the CDR3 covers 16 amino acids. The DNA shown is the 48-base CDR3, in frame from base 1. The germline V gene yields MNHNS for CDR1 and SASEGT for CDR2. TCR beta CDR3 regions were sequenced from DNA using the immunoSEQ hsTCRbeta Kit. As for the original processing: TCR sequencing data were analysed with the ImmunoSEQ Analyzer. T cell clonality was defined as 1 minus Pielou's evenness computed on productive rearrangements. To measure T cell diversity, the inverse Simpson index was applied to productive templates. T cell density was expressed as TCR beta template counts normalized to usable DNA, with usable DNA estimated by amplifying and sequencing housekeeping genes. Two-sided Kruskal-Wallis tests were used to compare TCR metrics across histologic stages. As stored in TCRdb, this immuneACCESS dataset retains in-frame rearrangements with V and J assigned. A fraction of the clones does not appear; measured against another copy, unresolved V genes explain less than half of the discrepancy, and the remainder lacks a known reason. V and J calls and clone size follow that table, whereas D and trimming were derived from the DNA. Within this sample are about 14,000 clones, with roughly 85% of them counted one time only. Together, the top ten hold approximately 3% of the sample.

Here is what the overall study found, with its caveats: Because every patient came from Japan and China, how well the results apply to Western populations was uncertain. The highest T cell clonality was observed in KRAS-mutant nodules compared with EGFR-mutant or double wild-type lesions. The findings were based on association rather than direct causation, and larger cohorts with long-term follow-up and longitudinal biopsies were deemed needed. Clonality was highest in normal lung, while later-stage lesions appeared to have lower clonality but higher T cell density and diversity. Top T cell clone frequencies were highest in normal lung and appeared to decrease progressively from AAH through AIS, MIA and invasive adenocarcinoma.

The sequence links TRBV6-1 to TRBJ2-1; 12 bases in between match TRBD2. Sequencing was performed on FFPE lung adenocarcinoma in situ tissue. What the cell subset or site label conveys for this sample: preinvasive adenocarcinoma in situ (AIS). The receptor was derived from a donor at least 70 years old with lung adenocarcinoma. The base sequence is TGTGCCAGCAGGGAACGGACTAGCGGGAACTACAATGAGCAGTTCTTC. It is translated as CASRERTSGNYNEQFF.